Below are 15 T cell receptor beta chains sequenced from a single sample in a study of T cells in Graves' hyperthyroidism and ophthalmopathy. Amplified regions were TCR beta CDR3 sequences from RNA transcripts. The HTBI primer set served for first-round RT-PCR of the TCR CDR3. In TCRdb, the multiplex PCR reads were re-called with MiXCR into one record per CDR3 protein. This table holds around 97,000 distinct CDR3 sequences, 47% found once. Material: blood. All receptors come from a man aged 40-50 years with Graves' hyperthyroidism.

This clonotype was found many times. The chain couples TRBV5-6 to TRBJ1-5, with 7 positions matching TRBD1. CDR1 SGHDT and CDR2 YYEEEE come from the germline V gene. The length of the CDR3 is 14 residues. V trimming: 5 bases; J trimming: 6 bases; junction bases outside the gene matches: 8. The CDR3 bases are TGTGCCAGCAGTCGTCAGGGGGGGAGTCAGCCCCAGCATTTT. Residues: CASSRQGGSQPQHF.

This chain connects TRBV19 to TRBJ2-3; 11 nucleotides align to TRBD2. J lost 5 bases, V lost 3 bases, and 4 bases had no gene match. The germline gives CDR1 LNHDA, CDR2 SQIVND (reference sequence). The CDR3 runs to 15 residues. The CDR3: CASSINLAGGDTQYF. CDR3 DNA sequence: TGTGCCAGTAGTATTAACCTAGCGGGAGGAGATACGCAGTATTTT. The whole variable domain, filled in from reference TRBV19 and TRBJ2-3, reads DGGITQSPKYLFRKEGQNVTLSCEQNLNHDAMYWYRQDPGQGLRLIYYSQIVNDFQKGDIAEGYSVSREKKESFPLTVTSAQKNPTAFYLCASSINLAGGDTQYFGPGTRLTVL.

This clonotype was seen at least ten times. This chain uses TRBV12-3 or TRBV12-4 with TRBJ2-3; 8 bases agree with TRBD2. This CDR3 comprises 15 residues. Trimming at V came to 3 bases and at J to 4 bases, leaving 6 bases not matched to a gene. In DNA, the CDR3 is TGTGCCAGCAGTTTGGCCAGCGGGAGTGCAGATACGCAGTATTTT. It codes for CASSLASGSADTQYF.

The sample holds one count of this clonotype. The chain links TRBV20-1 to TRBJ1-4, with TRBD1 matching 12 bases. Germline assignment: CDR1 DFQATT and CDR2 SNEGSKA (reference sequence). The CDR3 contains 15 residues. V gave up 6 bases and J gave up 3 bases; unmatched junction bases: 5. This CDR3 is CSAGQGAVSNEKLFF. In DNA form, the CDR3 reads TGCAGTGCGGGACAGGGGGCGGTTTCTAATGAAAAACTGTTTTTT.

This clonotype was seen many times. V gene TRBV11-2 combines with J gene TRBJ2-7, with 9 bases identical to TRBD1. The J segment lost 1 base and the V segment lost 5 bases, leaving 3 bases of the junction unmatched. The CDR3 extends over 14 amino acids. Germline CDR1 SGHAT, CDR2 FQNNGV. CDR3 region: CASSRDRDSYEQYF. The CDR3 DNA follows: TGTGCCAGCAGCCGGGACAGGGATTCCTACGAGCAGTACTTC.

DNA for the CDR3: TGTGCCACCAGTGACCTTCGACTAGCGGGGGAAAAGCCCCAGCATTTT. This translates into CATSDLRLAGEKPQHF. This chain joins TRBV24-1 and TRBJ1-5; possibly TRBD1 for D (5 bases). Trimming removed 4 bases at V and 8 bases at J, with 20 bases between. The CDR3 sequence is 16 residues long. Germline CDR1 reads KGHDR; CDR2 reads SFDVKD.

This clonotype was detected once. The chain links TRBV2 to TRBJ1-1; weak D call: TRBD1 (6 bases). The CDR3 consists of 15 residues. The germline V gene encodes CDR1 SNHLY and CDR2 FYNNEI. Trimming shortened V by 7 bases and J by 12 bases, and 27 bases separated the two germline ends. The CDR3 protein is CASTPWGQGDTETFF. The CDR3, as DNA: TGTGCCAGCACTCCATGGGGGCAGGGAGACACTGAGACTTTCTTT.

The chain has TRBV2 and TRBJ2-5, with TRBD2 identical over 8 bases. V shed 4 bases and J 1 base; nucleotides not matched to a gene: 8. This CDR3 has 16 residues. Germline V gives CDR1 SNHLY, CDR2 FYNNEI. The CDR3 region has the DNA TGTGCCAGCAGTGTACCGGGGGGGCCGCCCCAAGAGACCCAGTACTTC. It translates to CASSVPGGPPQETQYF.

In this sample, this clonotype turned up once. The V call is TRBV2, the J call TRBJ2-6; 8 bases match TRBD1. The CDR3 runs to 14 residues. Germline V CDR1 and CDR2: SNHLY, FYNNEI. V shed 4 bases, J shed 11 bases, and the junction held 7 bases outside the gene matches. This CDR3 reads CASSAPTGDYVLTF. The DNA for the CDR3 is TGTGCCAGCAGTGCCCCGACAGGGGATTACGTCCTGACTTTC. Filled out from reference TRBV2 and TRBJ2-6, the complete variable domain reads EPEVTQTPSHQVTQMGQEVILRCVPISNHLYFYWYRQILGQKVEFLVSFYNNEISEKSEIFDDQFSVERPDGSNFTLKIRSTKLEDSAMYFCASSAPTGDYVLTFGAGSRLTVL.

This clonotype appeared many times. The chain carries TRBV5-1 and TRBJ2-7, with D perhaps TRBD2 (5 bases). The CDR3 contains 13 residues. The V gene lost 0 bases and the J gene lost 4 bases, with 8 bases spanning the gap. Looked up from germline, CDR1 is SGHRS and CDR2 is YFSETQ. CDR3 protein: CASSLERDYEQYF. CDR3 in DNA: TGCGCCAGCAGCTTGGAGAGGGATTACGAGCAGTACTTC.

This clonotype showed up just a few times. The chain is built from TRBV19 and TRBJ2-1; the D gene is possibly TRBD1 (7 bases). The germline CDR1 and CDR2 sequences are LNHDA and SQIVND (reference sequence). This CDR3 has 15 amino acids. The V gene lost 9 bases and the J gene lost 6 bases, with 21 bases spanning the gap. The CDR3 reads CASIRGASPGNEQFF. Here the CDR3 DNA reads TGTGCCAGCATCAGGGGGGCTTCCCCGGGCAATGAGCAGTTCTTC. Based on the CDR3 plus reference TRBV19 and TRBJ2-1, the full variable domain is DGGITQSPKYLFRKEGQNVTLSCEQNLNHDAMYWYRQDPGQGLRLIYYSQIVNDFQKGDIAEGYSVSREKKESFPLTVTSAQKNPTAFYLCASIRGASPGNEQFFGPGTRLTVL.

Ten or more counts support this clonotype. This chain uses TRBV19 with TRBJ2-2, with D maybe TRBD1 (6 bases). Germline V gene sequence: CDR1 LNHDA, CDR2 SQIVND (reference sequence). The CDR3 is made up of 13 amino acids. V shed 5 bases and J shed 6 bases, with 10 bases lying between them. CDR3 bases: TGTGCCAGTAGTTTCACAGGGCCCGGGGAGCTGTTTTTT. Its protein is CASSFTGPGELFF.

This clonotype was seen repeatedly, ten times or more. The genes are TRBV9 and TRBJ2-7; tentatively, D is TRBD1 (6 bases). V lost 0 bases, J lost 7 bases, and 14 bases lay in between. Germline V gene data show CDR1 as SGDLS and CDR2 as YYNGEE. The CDR3 covers 14 residues. The CDR3 loop is CASSVGSRGTEQYF. The CDR3 nucleotides read TGTGCCAGCAGCGTAGGGAGCAGGGGCACAGAGCAGTACTTC.

In its sample, this clonotype was seen many times. The chain couples TRBV4-1 to TRBJ1-1, with D maybe TRBD1 (6 bases). The CDR3 contains 16 residues. Germline-derived CDR1 and CDR2 are MGHRA and YSYEKL. V lost 0 bases and J 0 bases, leaving 11 bases between the germline ends. Here the CDR3 DNA reads TGCGCCAGCAGCCAAGATGAGACAGGACTGAACACTGAAGCTTTCTTT. Translation gives CASSQDETGLNTEAFF.

This clonotype has at least ten counts. The chain uses TRBV19 and TRBJ1-5; unclear D gene. The ends were cut back, 3 bases at V and 2 bases at J, with 5 bases in the middle. CDR1 is LNHDA and CDR2 is SQIVND in the germline V gene (reference sequence). CDR3 size: 13 residues. CDR3 sequence (DNA): TGTGCCAGTAGTATTGCAGGCAATCAGCCCCAGCATTTT. Protein: CASSIAGNQPQHF.